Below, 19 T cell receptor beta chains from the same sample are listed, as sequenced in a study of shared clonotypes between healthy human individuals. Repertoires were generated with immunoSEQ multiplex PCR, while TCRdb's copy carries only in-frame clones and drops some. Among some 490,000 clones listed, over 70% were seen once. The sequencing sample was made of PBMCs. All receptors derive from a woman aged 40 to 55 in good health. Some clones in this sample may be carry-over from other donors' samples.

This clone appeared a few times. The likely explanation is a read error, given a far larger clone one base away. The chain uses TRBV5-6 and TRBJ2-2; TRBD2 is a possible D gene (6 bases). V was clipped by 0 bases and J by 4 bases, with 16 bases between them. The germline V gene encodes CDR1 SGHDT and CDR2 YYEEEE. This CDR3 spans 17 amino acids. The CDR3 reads CASSLAGEQRATGELFF. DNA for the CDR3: TGTGCCAGCAGCTTGGCCGGGGAGCAGCGGGCCACCGGGGAGCTGTTTTTT.

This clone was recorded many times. This CDR3 is CASSQSGSPSYEQYF. Here the CDR3 DNA reads TGTGCCAGCAGCCAGAGCGGGAGCCCCTCCTACGAGCAGTACTTC. The gene calls are TRBV7-9 and TRBJ2-7, with 8 bases matching TRBD2. The CDR3 has 15 amino acids. Germline-derived CDR1 and CDR2 are SEHNR and FQNEAQ (reference sequence). The V and J ends lost 5 bases and 0 bases, in that order; junction bases with no gene match: 6.

CDR3: CSVGGFSGNTIYF. The CDR3 nucleotides are TGCAGCGTCGGGGGGTTCTCTGGAAACACCATATATTTT. The chain is built from TRBV29-1 and TRBJ1-3; TRBD1 is a possible D gene (5 bases). V was pared by 6 bases and J by 0 bases, with 9 bases between. The length of the CDR3 is 13 residues. Germline lookup yields CDR1 SQVTM and CDR2 ANQGSEA.

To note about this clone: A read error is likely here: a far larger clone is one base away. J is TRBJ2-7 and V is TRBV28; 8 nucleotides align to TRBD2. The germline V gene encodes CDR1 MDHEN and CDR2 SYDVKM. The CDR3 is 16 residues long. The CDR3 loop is CASSLGVAGPSCEQYF. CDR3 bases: TGTGCCAGCAGTTTAGGGGTAGCGGGACCTTCCTGCGAGCAGTACTTC.

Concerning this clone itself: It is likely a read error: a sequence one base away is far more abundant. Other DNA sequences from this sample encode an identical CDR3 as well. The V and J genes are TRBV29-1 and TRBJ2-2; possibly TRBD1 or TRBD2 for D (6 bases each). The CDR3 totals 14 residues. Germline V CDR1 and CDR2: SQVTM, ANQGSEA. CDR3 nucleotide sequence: TGCGGCGGGGACGGGACACCGAACACCGGGGAGCTGTTTTTT. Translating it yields CGGDGTPNTGELFF.

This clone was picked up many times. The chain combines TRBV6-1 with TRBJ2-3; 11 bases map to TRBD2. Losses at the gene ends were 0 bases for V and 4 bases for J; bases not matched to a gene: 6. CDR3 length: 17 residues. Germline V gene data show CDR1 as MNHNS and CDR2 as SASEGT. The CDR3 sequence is CASSEAIAGGPSDTQYF. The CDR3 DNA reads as TGTGCCAGCAGTGAAGCGATAGCGGGAGGGCCATCAGATACGCAGTATTTT.

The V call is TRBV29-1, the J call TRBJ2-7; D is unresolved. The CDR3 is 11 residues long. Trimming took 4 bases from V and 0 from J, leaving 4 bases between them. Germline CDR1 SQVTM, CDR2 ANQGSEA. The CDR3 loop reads CSVVGSYEQYF. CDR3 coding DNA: TGCAGCGTTGTGGGCTCCTACGAGCAGTACTTC.

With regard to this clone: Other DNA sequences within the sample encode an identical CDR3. The CDR3 spells CASSSDRGSYEQYF. The CDR3 DNA is TGTGCCAGCAGCTCGGACAGGGGGTCGTACGAGCAGTACTTC. The V call is TRBV7-9, the J call TRBJ2-7, with TRBD1 matching 10 bases. Germline-derived CDR1 and CDR2 are SEHNR and FQNEAQ (reference sequence). V lost 4 bases, J lost 4 bases, and 4 bases stayed unmatched. CDR3 size: 14 residues.

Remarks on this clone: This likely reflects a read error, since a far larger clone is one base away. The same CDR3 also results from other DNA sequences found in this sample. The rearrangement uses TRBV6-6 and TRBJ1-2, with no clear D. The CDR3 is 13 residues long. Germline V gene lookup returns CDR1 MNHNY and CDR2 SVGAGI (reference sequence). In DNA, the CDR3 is TGTGCCAGCAGTCCCTCACCCAACTATGGCTACACCTTT. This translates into CASSPSPNYGYTF.

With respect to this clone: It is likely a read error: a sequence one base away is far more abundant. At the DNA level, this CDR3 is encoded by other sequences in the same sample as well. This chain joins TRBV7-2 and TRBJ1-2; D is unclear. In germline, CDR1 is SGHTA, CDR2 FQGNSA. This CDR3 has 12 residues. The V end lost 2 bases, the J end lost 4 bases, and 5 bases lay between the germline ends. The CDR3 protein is CASSLSGYGYTF. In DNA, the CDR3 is TGTGCCAGCAGCTTATCAGGCTATGGCTACACCTTC.

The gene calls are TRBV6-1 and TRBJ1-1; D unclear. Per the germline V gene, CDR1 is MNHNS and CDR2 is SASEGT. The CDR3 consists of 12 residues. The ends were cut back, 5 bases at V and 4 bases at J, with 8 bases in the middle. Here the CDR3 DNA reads TGTGCCAGCAGTCCGAGCGGCACTGAAGCTTTCTTT. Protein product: CASSPSGTEAFF.

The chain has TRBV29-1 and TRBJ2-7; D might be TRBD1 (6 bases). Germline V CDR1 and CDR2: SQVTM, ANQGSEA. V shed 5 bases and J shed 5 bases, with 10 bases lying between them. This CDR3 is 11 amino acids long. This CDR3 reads CSVNRAHEQYF. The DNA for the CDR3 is TGCAGCGTTAACAGGGCGCACGAGCAGTACTTC.

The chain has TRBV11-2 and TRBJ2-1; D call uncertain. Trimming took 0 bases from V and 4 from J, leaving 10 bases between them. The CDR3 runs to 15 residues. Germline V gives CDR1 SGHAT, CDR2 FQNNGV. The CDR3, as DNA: TGTGCCAGCAGCTTAGACTGGCCCCCATACAATGAGCAGTTCTTC. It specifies CASSLDWPPYNEQFF.

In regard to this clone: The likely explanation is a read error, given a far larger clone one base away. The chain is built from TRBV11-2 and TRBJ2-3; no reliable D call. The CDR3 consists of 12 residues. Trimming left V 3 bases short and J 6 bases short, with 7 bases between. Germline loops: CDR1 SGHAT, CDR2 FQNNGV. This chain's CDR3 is CASSFPEDTQYF. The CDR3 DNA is TGTGCCAGCAGCTTCCCCGAGGATACGCAGTATTTT. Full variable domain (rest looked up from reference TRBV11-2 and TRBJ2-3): EAGVAQSPRYKIIEKRQSVAFWCNPISGHATLYWYQQILGQGPKLLIQFQNNGVVDDSQLPKDRFSAERLKGVDSTLKIQPAKLEDSAVYLCASSFPEDTQYFGPGTRLTVL.

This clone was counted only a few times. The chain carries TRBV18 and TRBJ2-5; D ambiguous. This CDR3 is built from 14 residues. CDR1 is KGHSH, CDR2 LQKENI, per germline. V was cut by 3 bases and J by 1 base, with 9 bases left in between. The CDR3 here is CASSPLVGQETQYF. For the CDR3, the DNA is TGTGCCAGCTCACCCCTAGTGGGCCAAGAGACCCAGTACTTC.

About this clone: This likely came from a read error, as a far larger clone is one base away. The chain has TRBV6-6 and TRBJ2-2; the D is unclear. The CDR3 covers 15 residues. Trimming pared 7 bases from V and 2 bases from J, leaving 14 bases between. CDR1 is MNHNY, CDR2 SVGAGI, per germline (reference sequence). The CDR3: CASTTTQTNTGELFF. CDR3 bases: TGTGCCAGCACCACCACACAGACCAACACCGGGGAGCTGTTTTTT.

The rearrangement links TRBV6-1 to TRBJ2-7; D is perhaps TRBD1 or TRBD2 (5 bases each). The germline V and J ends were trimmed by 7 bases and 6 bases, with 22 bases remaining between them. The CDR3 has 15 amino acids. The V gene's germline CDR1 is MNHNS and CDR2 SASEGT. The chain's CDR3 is CASTIPSGGGGEQYF. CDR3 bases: TGTGCCAGCACCATCCCAAGCGGTGGTGGGGGCGAGCAGTACTTC.

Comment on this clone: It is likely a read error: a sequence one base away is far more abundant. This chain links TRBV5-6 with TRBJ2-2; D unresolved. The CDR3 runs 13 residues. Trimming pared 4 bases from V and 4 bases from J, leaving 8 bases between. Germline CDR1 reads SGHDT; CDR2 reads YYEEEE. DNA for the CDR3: TGTGCCAGCAGCCTTGTTATCACCGGGGAGCTGTTTTTT. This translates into CASSLVITGELFF.

This CDR3 is CASSYSSEQYF. The CDR3 DNA reads as TGTGCCAGCAGTTACTCGAGCGAGCAGTACTTC. The chain carries TRBV6-5 and TRBJ2-7, with D unclear. The V and J ends lost 0 bases and 6 bases respectively, with 3 bases between them. Germline V gene lookup returns CDR1 MNHEY and CDR2 SVGAGI. This CDR3 contains 11 residues.